This is a list of T cell receptor beta chains from one sample in a study of post-analysis software for immune sequencing data. TCRdb independently ran MiXCR on the PCR reads; one entry per CDR3 protein. The table records over 150,000 distinct CDR3 sequences, 30% of them present only once. Sequencing was done on a sample of blood. All receptors derive from a girl aged 5 to 17 with multiple sclerosis. Both conserved end residues are part of each CDR3. Clone sizes are given selectively: once, few, many, or a class where the clone is expanded.

>-|TRBJ2-1|TRBV5-1
CASSLLPGHSHNEQFF
>once|TRBJ2-5|TRBV24-1
CAAARGAGETQYF
>-|TRBJ1-2|TRBV20-1
CSARDVGADDGYTF
>few|TRBJ2-7|TRBV5-6
CASSRWTGLKNGQYF
>many|TRBJ1-2|TRBV4-2
CASSQYRDRGPLYGYTF
>many|TRBJ2-5|TRBV12-3/TRBV12-4
CASSWTGQQETQYF
>many|TRBJ2-7|TRBV7-3
CAGSSSATGEGSGSSQGDEQYF
>-|TRBJ2-7|TRBV12-3/TRBV12-4
CASRNGDRGSYEQYF
>few|TRBJ1-2|TRBV20-1
CSARVGCGQGPNGYTF
>many|TRBJ2-7|TRBV27
CASSLPTSGFDEQYF
>many|TRBJ2-7|TRBV11-2
CASSFTGSQYEQYF
>many|TRBJ2-5|TRBV9
CASSDATGETQYF
>few|-|TRBV12-3/TRBV12-4
CAGSGSGSRSYEQYF
>many|TRBJ2-7|TRBV3-1
CASSQGVTSGREDEQYF
>few|TRBJ1-1|TRBV7-2
CASSLRGTGLSTEAFF
>many|TRBJ2-1|TRBV2
CATRASDESYNEQFF
>-|TRBJ1-1|TRBV12-3/TRBV12-4
CASISPGTGSTEAFF
>-|TRBJ2-1|TRBV7-9
CASSSLRTSGKVNEQFF
>many|TRBJ2-5|TRBV5-6
CASSLDTGDNHIQTQYF
>many|TRBJ2-3|TRBV12-3/TRBV12-4
CASNEFGTDTQYF
>-|TRBJ2-5|TRBV5-1
CASSFSSGQETQYF
>many|TRBJ2-3|TRBV20-1
CSARVLAGTDTQYF
>few|TRBJ2-3|TRBV29-1
CSVLAGLTDTQYF
>few|TRBJ2-4|TRBV29-1
CSVEVRRETLAKNIQYF
>many|TRBJ2-3|TRBV7-7
CASSRGATDTQYF
>-|TRBJ2-5|TRBV24-1
CATSDQSLGPRETQYF
>-|TRBJ2-7|TRBV29-1
CSVAGAHGYEQYF
>-|TRBJ1-4|TRBV28
CACSAQGAVTNEKLFF
>many|TRBJ1-2|TRBV12-3/TRBV12-4
CASTPTRTIGYTF
>many|TRBJ2-3|TRBV3-1
CASSPRDRSTDTQYF
>-|TRBJ1-5|TRBV6-5
CAGRGRMENQPQHF
>-|TRBJ2-3|TRBV4-1
CASSQDSIAGGTDTQYF
>many|TRBJ2-3|TRBV12-3/TRBV12-4
CASSHLGDTQYF
>few|TRBJ1-1|TRBV12-5
CASAWTGTEAFF
>many|TRBJ2-1|TRBV5-1
CASSPGVDYYNEQFF
>-|TRBJ2-7|TRBV7-8
CASSLGGFSTYEQYF
>many|TRBJ2-7|TRBV7-8
CASSVSGGSYEQYF
>few|TRBJ2-1|TRBV4-1
CANSRFTGPREQFF
>many|TRBJ2-4|TRBV12-3/TRBV12-4
CASSQSRLNIQYF
>many|TRBJ2-7|TRBV28
CASSLYEQYF
>-|TRBJ2-3|TRBV5-1
CASSLEGQVTDTQYF
>-|TRBJ1-5|TRBV19
CASNSGNQPQHF
>-|TRBJ2-5|TRBV24-1
CATSGQGEETQYF
>-|TRBJ2-2|TRBV9
CASSARRGTGELFF
>-|TRBJ2-4|TRBV6-5
CASRGGETKNIQYF
>-|TRBJ1-1|TRBV3-1
CASSQQGTEAFF
>many|TRBJ2-7|TRBV27
CASSLSPRHEQYF
>few|TRBJ1-1|TRBV7-3
CASSLTGWGPNTEAFF
>few|TRBJ2-1|TRBV7-9
CASSTRGSTFQGEQFF
>few|TRBJ1-1|TRBV20-1
CSASEGVGNTEAFF
>-|TRBJ2-1|TRBV6-2/TRBV6-3
CASSYERGGQGFRDEQFF
>many|TRBJ2-3|TRBV6-5
CASSYGTGGDTQYF
>many|TRBJ2-7|TRBV9
CAIPKTEGSYEQYF
>-|TRBJ2-5|TRBV7-2
CASSLVGTSRTGQYF
>many|TRBJ2-7|TRBV27
CASSLQGSVGYEQYF
>many|TRBJ2-1|TRBV12-5
CASGLVPREAGTNEQFF
>-|TRBJ2-6|TRBV30
CAWSRQSGANVLTF
>-|TRBJ1-1|TRBV30
CAWSRTPPVAEAFF
>few|TRBJ2-7|TRBV4-1
CASSQGRRGTYEQYF
>-|-|TRBV20-1
CSARDVAGGEQYF